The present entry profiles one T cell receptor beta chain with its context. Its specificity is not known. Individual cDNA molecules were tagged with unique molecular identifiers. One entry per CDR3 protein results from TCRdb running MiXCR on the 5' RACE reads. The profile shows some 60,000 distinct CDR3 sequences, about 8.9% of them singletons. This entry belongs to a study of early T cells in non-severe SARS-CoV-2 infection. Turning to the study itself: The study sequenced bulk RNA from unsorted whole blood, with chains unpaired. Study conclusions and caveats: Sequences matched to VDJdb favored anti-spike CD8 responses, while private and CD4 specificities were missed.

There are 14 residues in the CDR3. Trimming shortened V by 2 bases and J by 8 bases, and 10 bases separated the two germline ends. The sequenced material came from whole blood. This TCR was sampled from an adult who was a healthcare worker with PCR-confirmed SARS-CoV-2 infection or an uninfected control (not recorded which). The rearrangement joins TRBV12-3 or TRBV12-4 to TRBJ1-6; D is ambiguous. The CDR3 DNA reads TGTGCCAGCAGTTTATTTGATACAGATTCACCCCTCCACTTT. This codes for CASSLFDTDSPLHF.